Presented here are 28 T cell receptor beta chains from one specimen sequenced in a study of Graves' ophthalmopathy and Graves' hyperthyroidism. CDR3 regions of TCR beta were amplified from RNA transcripts. HTBI primers served in a first-round RT-PCR, which a second-round multiplex PCR followed. TCRdb itself ran the multiplex PCR reads through MiXCR, one entry per CDR3 protein. Among under 200,000 distinct CDR3 sequences listed, more than 30% were seen once. The specimen was peripheral blood. These receptors were collected from a woman in her forties with Graves' ophthalmopathy.

This clonotype appeared many times. This rearrangement joins TRBV11-2 to TRBJ2-4; D might be TRBD1 (6 bases). Germline CDR1 is SGHAT and CDR2 is FQNNGV. This CDR3 comprises 18 residues. Trimming took off 3 bases at V and 1 base at J, with 19 bases between the two ends. This CDR3 reads CASSFVYRALGAKNIQYF. CDR3 coding DNA: TGTGCCAGCAGCTTCGTTTACAGGGCGCTTGGGGCCAAAAACATTCAGTACTTC.

This clonotype was seen at least ten times. The J gene is TRBJ1-3, the V gene TRBV6-5; TRBD1 might be the D (5 bases). The CDR3 runs 17 residues. Germline V gene lookup returns CDR1 MNHEY and CDR2 SVGAGI. Trimming shortened V by 10 bases and J by 0 bases, and 22 bases separated the two germline ends. The CDR3 coding sequence is TGTGCCACCAGGGTTGGTAACGCACCGAGCTCTGGAAACACCATATATTTT. Protein product: CATRVGNAPSSGNTIYF.

The chain carries TRBV27 and TRBJ1-5; TRBD1 matches at 10 bases. V shed 4 bases and J 7 bases; nucleotides not matched to a gene: 7. The CDR3 loop spans 15 amino acids. Germline V CDR1 and CDR2: MNHEY, SMNVEV (reference sequence). In DNA, the CDR3 is TGTGCCAGCAGTTCCCTGGGACAGGGGAACCAGCCCCAGCATTTT. Translated, it gives CASSSLGQGNQPQHF.

The rearrangement joins TRBV28 to TRBJ1-5; TRBD1 matches 10 bases. Germline V lookup: CDR1 MDHEN, CDR2 SYDVKM. Trimming removed 7 bases from V and 5 bases from J; junction bases left unmatched: 8. The CDR3 is 15 residues long. The CDR3 region has the DNA TGTGCCAGCATGACAGGGGGCGAAAATCATCAGCCCCAGCATTTT. It encodes CASMTGGENHQPQHF.

This clonotype was observed at least ten times. The chain uses TRBV7-2 and TRBJ1-2; D remains ambiguous. The germline CDR1 and CDR2 sequences are SGHTA and FQGNSA. The CDR3 totals 13 residues. Between the trimmed V and J ends, which lost 2 bases and 6 bases, there was a span of 10 bases. The CDR3 spells CASSLWERDGYTF. In DNA form, the CDR3 reads TGTGCCAGCAGCTTATGGGAACGGGATGGCTACACCTTC.

In this sample, this clonotype turned up a few times. J is TRBJ1-3 and V is TRBV7-8; 8 bases are a match to TRBD1. J was trimmed by 4 bases and V by 5 bases; bases with no gene match: 4. Germline CDR1 SGHVS, CDR2 FQNEAQ. The CDR3 extends over 14 amino acids. The CDR3 protein is CASSPRTGGNTIYF. In DNA, the CDR3 is TGTGCCAGCAGCCCCAGGACAGGGGGAAACACCATATATTTT.

The chain recombines TRBV20-1 with TRBJ1-1, with a weak D call TRBD1 (6 bases). CDR3 length equals 15 residues. Between the trimmed V and J ends, which lost 3 bases and 0 bases, there was a span of 14 bases. The germline gives CDR1 DFQATT, CDR2 SNEGSKA (reference sequence). The DNA for the CDR3 is TGCAGTGCTAGGGATTTTGGACAGCTGAACACTGAAGCTTTCTTT. It translates to CSARDFGQLNTEAFF.

The genes are TRBV18 and TRBJ2-7; D gene ambiguous. The CDR3 length is 11 residues. CDR1 is KGHSH and CDR2 is LQKENI in the germline V gene. V dropped 4 bases and J dropped 5 bases, with 6 bases sitting between them. The CDR3 bases are TGTGCCAGCTCACTTGGAGACGAGCAGTACTTC. This translates into CASSLGDEQYF.

This clonotype came up many times. The rearrangement uses TRBV6-5 and TRBJ2-5; D might be TRBD1 or TRBD2, each matching 5 bases. The CDR3 spans 13 residues. From germline, CDR1 is MNHEY and CDR2 SVGAGI. V was clipped by 2 bases and J by 5 bases, with 9 bases between them. The CDR3 nucleotides read TGTGCCAGCAGTTACGGGGGTGGGGAGACCCAGTACTTC. Translating it yields CASSYGGGETQYF.

This clonotype was counted many times. The chain recombines TRBV6-1 with TRBJ2-1; D is ambiguous. V was pared by 7 bases and J by 0 bases, with 10 bases between. The V gene's germline CDR1 is MNHNS and CDR2 SASEGT. The CDR3 is 14 amino acids. In DNA form, the CDR3 reads TGTGCCAGCACCCCCAAGAGCTCCTACAATGAGCAGTTCTTC. This codes for CASTPKSSYNEQFF.

This clonotype was seen ten or more times. The chain carries TRBV28 and TRBJ2-4; a possible D gene is TRBD2 (7 bases). Germline-derived CDR1 and CDR2 are MDHEN and SYDVKM. The CDR3 runs to 15 residues. V was shortened by 4 bases and J by 7 bases, with 17 bases between the two germline ends. CDR3 loop: CASSSLWGGHNIQYF. As DNA, the CDR3 is TGTGCCAGCAGTTCCCTCTGGGGGGGGCATAACATTCAGTACTTC.

This chain links TRBV11-1 with TRBJ2-2; maybe TRBD2 (5 bases). Germline loops: CDR1 SGHAT, CDR2 FQDESV (reference sequence). V was trimmed by 4 bases and J by 1 base, leaving 16 bases between them. This CDR3 region has 17 residues. CDR3 sequence: CASSSRWTGKNTGELFF. The DNA of the CDR3 is TGTGCCAGCAGCTCGCGCTGGACGGGGAAGAACACCGGGGAGCTGTTTTTT. The full variable domain, its missing parts supplied by reference TRBV11-1 and TRBJ2-2, is EAEVAQSPRYKITEKSQAVAFWCDPISGHATLYWYRQILGQGPELLVQFQDESVVDDSQLPKDRFSAERLKGVDSTLKIQPAELGDSAMYLCASSSRWTGKNTGELFFGEGSRLTVL.

This clonotype was observed a few times. The chain employs TRBV6-2 or TRBV6-3 and TRBJ1-1; the D gene is possibly TRBD1 (6 bases). The V gene's germline CDR1 is MNHEY and CDR2 SVGEGT. The CDR3 has 17 amino acids. The V end was cut by 4 bases, the J end by 0 bases, with 18 bases between. CDR3 residues: CASSFRQGPTMNTEAFF. CDR3 in DNA: TGTGCCAGCAGTTTTCGGCAGGGGCCAACTATGAACACTGAAGCTTTCTTT.

This clonotype was seen many times. J is TRBJ1-2 and V is TRBV12-3 or TRBV12-4; D ambiguous. V shed 1 base and J shed 7 bases, with 19 bases lying between them. The CDR3 is 16 residues long. The CDR3 nucleotides read TGTGCCAGCAGTTTAGGAAGCGGTATGGGGTTTAGTGGCTACACCTTC. This encodes CASSLGSGMGFSGYTF.

The V gene is TRBV5-1, the J gene TRBJ2-5; TRBD2 aligns across 12 bases. Germline trimming cut 0 bases from V and 5 bases from J; bases unmatched to any gene: 5. Germline CDR1 SGHRS, CDR2 YFSETQ. The CDR3 is 16 residues long. The CDR3 coding sequence is TGCGCCAGCAGCTTGGGCCTAGCGGGGGGGCCGGAGACCCAGTACTTC. Residues: CASSLGLAGGPETQYF. Complete variable domain (other parts from reference TRBV5-1 and TRBJ2-5): KAGVTQTPRYLIKTRGQQVTLSCSPISGHRSVSWYQQTPGQGLQFLFEYFSETQRNKGNFPGRFSGRQFSNSRSEMNVSTLELGDSALYLCASSLGLAGGPETQYFGPGTRLLVL.

This clonotype occurred many times. The V gene is TRBV4-1, the J gene TRBJ2-5, with 10 bases identical to TRBD2. Germline V gene data show CDR1 as MGHRA and CDR2 as YSYEKL. V was clipped by 3 bases and J by 5 bases; unmatched bases: 9. This CDR3 contains 16 residues. CDR3 loop: CASSHGGAGGLETQYF. In nucleotides, the CDR3 is TGCGCCAGCAGCCACGGTGGAGCGGGAGGGTTGGAGACCCAGTACTTC.

This sequence joins TRBV11-1 and TRBJ1-1; D remains ambiguous. Germline V gene lookup returns CDR1 SGHAT and CDR2 FQDESV (reference sequence). V was shortened by 5 bases and J by 1 base, with 8 bases between the two germline ends. The CDR3 is 13 residues long. The CDR3 is CASSLRRNTEAFF. CDR3 bases: TGTGCCAGCAGCCTGCGAAGGAACACTGAAGCTTTCTTT. Complete variable domain (other parts from reference TRBV11-1 and TRBJ1-1): EAEVAQSPRYKITEKSQAVAFWCDPISGHATLYWYRQILGQGPELLVQFQDESVVDDSQLPKDRFSAERLKGVDSTLKIQPAELGDSAMYLCASSLRRNTEAFFGQGTRLTVV.

The chain employs TRBV28 and TRBJ2-7, with 10 nucleotides matching TRBD1. The CDR3 loop spans 16 amino acids. With V trimmed by 4 bases and J by 3 bases, 9 bases remained unmatched. Germline values: CDR1 MDHEN, CDR2 SYDVKM. CDR3 sequence (DNA): TGTGCCAGCAGTTCCCCCGCCGACAGGGGGCTCTACGAGCAGTACTTC. Amino acids: CASSSPADRGLYEQYF.

This clonotype was seen at least ten times. The gene calls are TRBV11-1 and TRBJ1-1; the D is unclear. Germline CDR1 is SGHAT and CDR2 is FQDESV (reference sequence). The CDR3 extends over 13 amino acids. The ends were cut back, 10 bases at V and 2 bases at J, with 14 bases in the middle. The CDR3 reads CATPGPVNTEAFF. For the CDR3, the DNA is TGTGCCACCCCGGGTCCAGTTAACACTGAAGCTTTCTTT.

The sample holds many counts of this clonotype. J is TRBJ1-2 and V is TRBV2; no clear D. This CDR3 has 14 amino acids. Germline CDR1 and CDR2: SNHLY and FYNNEI. V lost 4 bases to trimming and J lost 0 bases, with 9 bases between them. The CDR3 reads CASSVDLANYGYTF. DNA for the CDR3: TGTGCCAGCAGTGTTGACCTAGCTAACTATGGCTACACCTTC.

This chain links TRBV6-2 or TRBV6-3 with TRBJ2-7, with 9 bases fitting TRBD2. The ends lost 6 bases at V and 3 bases at J; junction bases unmatched: 6. Germline CDR1 and CDR2: MNHEY and SVGEGT. This CDR3 region has 14 residues. CDR3 sequence (DNA): TGTGCCAGCAGGCCCAGACTAGCGGTCTACGAGCAGTACTTC. This encodes CASRPRLAVYEQYF.

The gene calls are TRBV2 and TRBJ2-5; the match to TRBD1 covers 9 bases. This CDR3 spans 16 amino acids. CDR1 is SNHLY and CDR2 is FYNNEI in the germline V gene. J was trimmed by 4 bases and V by 8 bases; bases with no gene match: 14. CDR3 sequence reads: CASAGTGSDLRETQYF. The CDR3 DNA reads TGTGCCAGCGCTGGGACAGGGAGCGATTTGCGAGAGACCCAGTACTTC.

The chain employs TRBV14 and TRBJ2-5; the match to TRBD2 covers 10 bases. V was clipped by 4 bases and J by 2 bases; unmatched bases: 7. From germline, CDR1 is SGHDN and CDR2 FVKESK. This CDR3 has 16 residues. CDR3 in amino acids: CASSLGLAVVQETQYF. CDR3 sequence (DNA): TGTGCCAGCAGCCTCGGACTAGCGGTCGTACAAGAGACCCAGTACTTC. Full variable domain (outside the CDR3, taken from reference TRBV14 and TRBJ2-5): EAGVTQFPSHSVIEKGQTVTLRCDPISGHDNLYWYRRVMGKEIKFLLHFVKESKQDESGMPNNRFLAERTGGTYSTLKVQPAELEDSGVYFCASSLGLAVVQETQYFGPGTRLLVL.

The chain is built from TRBV6-1 and TRBJ2-2; D may correspond to TRBD1 or TRBD2 (5 bases each). The CDR3 has 15 amino acids. Per germline, CDR1 MNHNS and CDR2 SASEGT. Trimming cost V 8 bases and J 0 bases, with 13 bases left between them. CDR3 protein: CASDPGHANTGELFF. CDR3 nucleotides: TGTGCCAGCGATCCGGGGCACGCGAACACCGGGGAGCTGTTTTTT.

This clonotype was found many times. The chain joins TRBV19 to TRBJ1-6, with TRBD1 matching 9 bases. The CDR3 loop spans 14 amino acids. CDR1 is LNHDA, CDR2 SQIVND, per germline (reference sequence). Trimming took 5 bases from V and 7 from J; bases not matched to a gene: 3. CDR3 region: CASSETGGNSPLHF. CDR3 coding DNA: TGTGCCAGTAGTGAGACAGGGGGAAATTCACCCCTCCACTTT.

Comments on this clonotype: It may be a read error: a sequence one base away is much more abundant. The missing conserved phenylalanine or tryptophan at the end of this CDR3 makes a read error likely. The chain has TRBV4-2 and TRBJ1-1; the match to TRBD1 covers 7 bases. Looked up from germline, CDR1 is LGHNA and CDR2 is YNFKEQ. The CDR3 loop spans 14 amino acids. CDR3 nucleotide sequence: TGTGCCAGCAGACAAGCGGTTACAGGGGATGAAGCTTTCCTT. Its translation: CASRQAVTGDEAFL.

This chain connects TRBV29-1 to TRBJ2-7; possibly TRBD1 for D (6 bases). The CDR3 totals 14 residues. Germline CDR1 is SQVTM and CDR2 is ANQGSEA. Trimming took off 4 bases at V and 1 base at J, with 14 bases between the two ends. The CDR3 is CSVGLVRGSYEQYF. The CDR3 DNA follows: TGCAGCGTTGGTCTTGTCAGGGGATCCTACGAGCAGTACTTC.

This clonotype was counted at least ten times. This rearrangement joins TRBV9 to TRBJ1-1, with D perhaps matching TRBD1 (6 bases). The V end lost 4 bases, the J end lost 1 base, and 11 bases lay between the germline ends. Germline CDR1 and CDR2: SGDLS and YYNGEE. The CDR3 sequence is 14 residues long. The CDR3 here is CASSKMDRNTEAFF. The CDR3 coding sequence is TGTGCCAGCAGCAAGATGGACAGGAACACTGAAGCTTTCTTT.